The sequence of this TCR beta chain was determined in a study of PD-1 blockade in classical Hodgkin lymphoma. The repertoire was sequenced with immunoSEQ multiplex PCR; TCRdb's copy has only in-frame clones and lacks some. Of roughly 18,000 clones in the sample, about 84% are singletons; the top ten hold around a fifth. The sample's time point: cycle 4 day 1 (C4D1), after less than 7 weeks of nivolumab. Every patient experienced relapse after autologous stem cell transplantation, and brentuximab vedotin exposure varied. Trimming pared 7 bases from V and 3 bases from J, leaving 15 bases between. This CDR3 is 14 amino acids long. Germline assignment: CDR1 MNHNY and CDR2 SVGAGI (reference sequence).

The sequencing here drew on peripheral blood mononuclear cells (PBMCs), taken before the fourth cycle of nivolumab. The chain carries TRBV6-6 and TRBJ1-1; D is unclear. This clonotype originated in a human donor with classical Hodgkin lymphoma. DNA of the CDR3: TGTGCCAGCACCGAGTTTGAATCGTACACTGAAGCTTTCTTT. Translated: CASTEFESYTEAFF.